This T cell receptor (beta chain) was sequenced in a study of blood T cell repertoires in COVID-19. Study context: Acute and convalescent COVID-19 samples came from the United States, Italy and Spain. Nucleic acid was either cDNA or gDNA, and it came from T cells, B-cell-depleted T cells, or PBMCs.

Libraries were prepared by immunoSEQ multiplex PCR; TCRdb keeps only in-frame clonotypes and omits some of them. The sample lists 150,000 to 200,000 clones, approximately 87% occurring once. This CDR3 is 19 amino acids long. Germline loops: CDR1 PRHDT, CDR2 FYEKMQ (reference sequence). V lost 3 bases, J lost 1 base, and 12 bases stayed unmatched. This chain uses TRBV13 with TRBJ2-1; TRBD2 matches 10 bases. The specimen was peripheral blood. The receptor was isolated from a woman aged 70-85 years with acute or convalescent COVID-19. The CDR3 loop reads CASSFRTSGAQASYNEQFF. As DNA, the CDR3 is TGTGCCAGCAGCTTTAGGACTAGCGGAGCTCAAGCGTCCTACAATGAGCAGTTCTTC.